Here is one TCR beta chain with its context. It was with random hexamers that roughly 0.45 to 1 ug RNA was reverse transcribed. Amplification of TCR beta CDR3 across 54 Vbeta and 13 Jbeta was performed with immunoSEQ multiplex PCR. TCRdb re-called the immunoSEQ multiplex PCR reads through MiXCR, storing one row per CDR3 protein. The sample yields approximately 260,000 distinct CDR3 sequences, roughly 95% seen once. This sample is part of a study of CD8 T cells in Susac syndrome. Whole-study context: Treatment status at blood draw for the Susac syndrome patients was therapy-naive, corticosteroids, or intravenous immunoglobulin alone.

Sequencing of TCR beta was undertaken in CD8+ and CD4+ T cells derived from blood. Negative isolation was used for CD8+ and CD4+ T cells, and FACS enrichment was applied to TEMRA cells. Germline assignment: CDR1 MNHEY and CDR2 SVGAGI. This CDR3 is 14 amino acids long. Between the trimmed V and J ends, which lost 2 bases and 6 bases, there was a span of 11 bases. J is TRBJ1-5 and V is TRBV6-5, with a tentative D call TRBD1 (6 bases). This TCR derives from a human donor with Susac syndrome. Material for sequencing was CD4+ T cells from PBMCs. CDR3 in amino acids: CASSYDTGSQPQHF. CDR3 nucleotide sequence: TGTGCCAGCAGTTACGATACAGGGAGTCAGCCCCAGCATTTT.